The 2 T cell receptor beta chains in this list originate from one sample, sequenced in a study of early T cells in non-severe SARS-CoV-2 infection. TCRdb itself ran the 5' RACE reads through MiXCR, one entry per CDR3 protein. The sample includes over 80,000 distinct CDR3 sequences, over 9.5% seen only once; the top ten take around 4.3%. The input for sequencing was whole blood, taken at baseline. These receptors originate from an adult who was a healthcare worker with PCR-confirmed SARS-CoV-2 infection or an uninfected control (not recorded which).

In this sample, this clonotype turned up a few times. The V gene is TRBV5-1, the J gene TRBJ2-1; the D gene is possibly TRBD2 (5 bases). Germline-derived CDR1 and CDR2 are SGHRS and YFSETQ. V shed 4 bases and J shed 0 bases, with 11 bases lying between them. CDR3 size: 15 residues. The CDR3 reads CASSPLGSSYNEQFF. The DNA of the CDR3 is TGCGCCAGCAGCCCTTTGGGGAGCTCCTACAATGAGCAGTTCTTC.

This clonotype was detected many times. The chain couples TRBV20-1 to TRBJ1-1; possible D gene TRBD1, 5 bases. Germline V gives CDR1 DFQATT, CDR2 SNEGSKA (reference sequence). This CDR3 spans 14 amino acids. V lost 1 base, J lost 0 bases, and 9 bases lay in between. CDR3 sequence reads: CSARADRVNTEAFF. In nucleotides, the CDR3 is TGCAGTGCTAGAGCTGACAGAGTGAACACTGAAGCTTTCTTT.